This is a list of T cell receptor beta chains from one sample in a study of radiotherapy plus CTLA-4 blockade in lung cancer. Produced via immunoSEQ multiplex PCR; TCRdb's table is partial and in-frame only. Seen here are 81,000 or so clones, 70% to 85% observed once, and the top ten hold about 0.79%. Material: peripheral blood, obtained from a patient treated with radiotherapy plus ipilimumab. The receptors originated from a human donor with non-small cell lung cancer who had stable disease on radiotherapy plus ipilimumab. CDR3s include the opening cysteine and the closing phenylalanine or tryptophan. Each record gives: J gene, clone size, V gene, CDR3 protein. Only some rows state a clone size, as once, few, many or a class for expanded clones.

>TRBJ1-2|.|TRBV19
CASSTRTGNYGYTF
>TRBJ2-1|.|TRBV11-2
CASSPSRDYNEQFF
>TRBJ2-7|.|TRBV10-3
CAISDRRDGSYEQYF
>TRBJ1-1|.|TRBV19
CASISEAYEAFF
>TRBJ1-5|.|TRBV30
CAWSVRMGNQPQHF
>TRBJ1-2|.|TRBV7-9
CASSVGGGYGYTF
>TRBJ2-2|.|TRBV18
CASSPPGTGAGELFF
>TRBJ2-1|.|TRBV5-4
CASSLVGSRDEQFF
>TRBJ2-5|.|TRBV11-2
CASSLYVTKETQYF
>TRBJ1-3|.|TRBV6-6
CASSYVGNTIYF
>TRBJ1-2|.|TRBV19
CASSPLPMDGANYGYTF
>TRBJ2-3|once|TRBV7-2
CASSPQSGGASDTQYF
>TRBJ2-2|.|TRBV5-4
CASSLAGGPRTGELFF
>TRBJ2-1|.|TRBV5-1
CASAPSLGGQNEQFF
>TRBJ2-1|.|TRBV1
CTSSQETGVMGNEQFF
>TRBJ2-3|.|TRBV25-1
CASSEQSTDTQYF
>TRBJ2-7|.|TRBV7-3
CASSLHGGAYEQYF
>TRBJ2-2|once|TRBV6-4
CASSDGRETGELFF
>TRBJ1-1|.|TRBV7-2
CASSSGVRTEAFF
>TRBJ2-7|once|TRBV19
CASSVSRSYEQYF
>TRBJ2-3|once|TRBV5-4
CASSLSRAGDTQYF
>TRBJ2-3|.|TRBV11-1
CASSITGQGGSDTQYF